Described below is a single T cell receptor (beta chain) sequence and its context. The CDR3 is 15 amino acids. Germline values: CDR1 LGHNA, CDR2 YNFKEQ. V lost 1 base and J lost 0, with 10 bases in between. This sample is part of a study of blood T cell repertoires in COVID-19. TCRdb's table, derived via immunoSEQ multiplex PCR, lists solely in-frame clones and lacks some. This table holds around 170,000 clones, approximately 83% found once. This rearrangement joins TRBV4-2 to TRBJ2-7; D perhaps matches TRBD1 (6 bases). The sequencing sample was made of peripheral blood. The TCR comes from a human donor in a cohort sampled during active COVID-19. CDR3 sequence: CASSQGTESSYEQYF. The DNA for the CDR3 is TGTGCCAGCAGCCAAGGGACAGAAAGCTCCTACGAGCAGTACTTC.